This passage covers 17 T cell receptor beta chains from one sample sequenced in a study of cytomegalovirus exposure and HLA in healthy donors. The study ran its PCR with 60 Vbeta and 13 Jbeta primers. Assay: immunoSEQ multiplex PCR; the TCRdb copy retains only in-frame clones and omits some. The sample lists roughly 140,000 clones, about 64% occurring once. The sequenced sample was PBMCs. The receptors stem from a woman aged 25 to 39 in good health and CMV-seropositive.

This clone turned up a few times. The CDR3 coding sequence is TGTGCCAGCAGCTTAGGTCAGGTGAACACTGAAGCTTTCTTT. Translation gives CASSLGQVNTEAFF. The chain recombines TRBV7-9 with TRBJ1-1; D call uncertain. Between the trimmed V and J ends, which lost 1 base and 0 bases, there was a span of 6 bases. The CDR3 runs 14 residues. Germline V lookup: CDR1 SEHNR, CDR2 FQNEAQ (reference sequence).

This clone was counted only a few times. J is TRBJ2-7 and V is TRBV9, with TRBD1 identical over 8 bases. The CDR3 length is 15 residues. Germline V gives CDR1 SGDLS, CDR2 YYNGEE. The ends lost 0 bases at V and 2 bases at J; junction bases unmatched: 4. CDR3 sequence: CASSVAADRAYEQYF. For the CDR3, the DNA is TGTGCCAGCAGCGTAGCCGCGGACAGGGCCTACGAGCAGTACTTC.

The V gene is TRBV14, the J gene TRBJ1-2; D is unresolved. The CDR3 sequence is 13 residues long. From germline, CDR1 is SGHDN and CDR2 FVKESK. V lost 1 base to trimming and J lost 0 bases, with 3 bases between them. This CDR3 is CASSQVSNYGYTF. The CDR3 bases are TGTGCCAGCAGCCAAGTCTCTAACTATGGCTACACCTTC.

The chain employs TRBV18 and TRBJ2-7; D unclear. Germline V CDR1 and CDR2: KGHSH, LQKENI. Trimming cost V 4 bases and J 4 bases, with 11 bases left between them. The CDR3 totals 13 residues. CDR3 loop: CASSLPTEYEQYF. The DNA for the CDR3 is TGTGCCAGCTCACTCCCGACGGAGTACGAGCAGTACTTC.

The chain uses TRBV10-3 and TRBJ1-4; 7 nucleotides align to TRBD1. CDR1 and CDR2 from the germline V gene are ENHRY and SYGVKD. After removal of 4 bases from V and 0 bases from J, the junction contained 5 bases not matched to a gene. The CDR3 totals 16 residues. Here the CDR3 reads CAISAGQAPTNEKLFF. The CDR3 DNA reads TGTGCCATCAGTGCCGGACAGGCTCCAACTAATGAAAAACTGTTTTTT.

CDR3 protein: CASSLGLAGVYEQFF. CDR3 nucleotides: TGCGCCAGCAGCTTGGGACTAGCGGGCGTCTATGAGCAGTTCTTC. This chain uses TRBV5-1 with TRBJ2-1; 10 nucleotides agree with TRBD2. Germline CDR1 and CDR2: SGHRS and YFSETQ. The CDR3 extends over 15 amino acids. Losses at the gene ends were 0 bases for V and 8 bases for J; bases not matched to a gene: 5.

The J gene is TRBJ2-5, the V gene TRBV6-1; unclear D gene. Trimming shortened V by 0 bases and J by 2 bases, and 13 bases separated the two germline ends. Germline values: CDR1 MNHNS, CDR2 SASEGT. This CDR3 is 16 amino acids long. The CDR3 protein is CASSEALSLRQETQYF. In DNA form, the CDR3 reads TGTGCCAGCAGTGAAGCCCTTAGTCTTCGGCAAGAGACCCAGTACTTC.

This chain links TRBV7-9 with TRBJ1-2, with D possibly TRBD1 on 5 matching bases. The germline V gene encodes CDR1 SEHNR and CDR2 FQNEAQ (reference sequence). The germline V and J ends were trimmed by 0 bases and 4 bases, with 9 bases remaining between them. The CDR3 runs 14 residues. The CDR3 sequence: CASSLAATAYGYTF. In DNA, the CDR3 is TGTGCCAGCAGCTTAGCTGCGACAGCCTATGGCTACACCTTC.

The chain is built from TRBV2 and TRBJ1-3, with 9 bases matching TRBD1. V gave up 7 bases and J gave up 4 bases; unmatched junction bases: 5. The CDR3 extends over 14 amino acids. Germline values: CDR1 SNHLY, CDR2 FYNNEI. The DNA of the CDR3 is TGTGCCAGCATGGGACAGGGCAGCGGAAACACCATATATTTT. Its protein is CASMGQGSGNTIYF.

This chain links TRBV7-3 with TRBJ1-6, with 10 bases identical to TRBD1. CDR1 is SGHTA and CDR2 is FQGTGA in the germline V gene. CDR3 length: 15 residues. V shed 4 bases, J shed 9 bases, and the junction held 6 bases outside the gene matches. CDR3 sequence reads: CASSWTGGSGSPLHF. DNA of the CDR3: TGTGCCAGCAGCTGGACAGGGGGAAGCGGTTCACCCCTCCACTTT.

CDR3 residues: CASTGAGGPDTQYF. In DNA, the CDR3 is TGCGCCAGCACCGGGGCGGGAGGGCCAGATACGCAGTATTTT. The J gene is TRBJ2-3, the V gene TRBV10-2, with 9 bases identical to TRBD2. The CDR3 is 14 residues long. With V trimmed by 7 bases and J by 4 bases, 6 bases remained unmatched. Germline V gene sequence: CDR1 WSHSY, CDR2 SAAADI.

As DNA, the CDR3 is TGTGCCTGGCAACGGGGGTCAAGGACAGATACGCAGTATTTT. This translates into CAWQRGSRTDTQYF. This rearrangement joins TRBV30 to TRBJ2-3, with D possibly matching TRBD2 (6 bases). With 5 bases removed from V and 3 bases from J, the gap between germline ends came to 15 bases. The CDR3 has 14 residues. Germline CDR1 and CDR2: GTSNPN and SVGIG (reference sequence).

The chain employs TRBV15 and TRBJ2-3; TRBD2 aligns across 8 bases. J gave up 0 bases and V 3 bases, and 5 bases lay outside the gene matches. Germline V gene sequence: CDR1 LNHNV, CDR2 YYDKDF (reference sequence). The CDR3 sequence is 16 residues long. This chain's CDR3 is CATSRTSAPSTDTQYF. CDR3 in DNA: TGTGCCACCAGCAGGACTAGCGCCCCGAGCACAGATACGCAGTATTTT. Complete variable domain (other parts from reference TRBV15 and TRBJ2-3): DAMVIQNPRYQVTQFGKPVTLSCSQTLNHNVMYWYQQKSSQAPKLLFHYYDKDFNNEADTPDNFQSRRPNTSFCFLDIRSPGLGDTAMYLCATSRTSAPSTDTQYFGPGTRLTVL.

This clone was seen more than once but under ten times. This chain joins TRBV18 and TRBJ1-2; 7 bases match TRBD1. Unmatched junction bases numbered 9, after V lost 6 bases and J lost 8 bases. This CDR3 has 13 residues. The germline V gene encodes CDR1 KGHSH and CDR2 LQKENI. DNA of the CDR3: TGTGCCAGCTCGCCGAGAGCAGGGGGAGGCTACACCTTC. This sequence encodes CASSPRAGGGYTF.

The chain joins TRBV5-1 to TRBJ1-2, with 9 bases fitting TRBD1. Trimming took 4 bases from V and 6 from J; bases not matched to a gene: 4. The CDR3 loop spans 13 amino acids. The germline V gene encodes CDR1 SGHRS and CDR2 YFSETQ. CDR3 bases: TGCGCCAGCAGCCGGGACAGGGTCGATGGCTACACCTTC. Its protein product is CASSRDRVDGYTF.

The table lists this clone with a few counts. V is TRBV15 and J is TRBJ2-2, with 9 bases matching TRBD1. Germline CDR1 and CDR2: LNHNV and YYDKDF (reference sequence). The J segment lost 6 bases and the V segment lost 1 base, leaving 3 bases of the junction unmatched. There are 15 residues in the CDR3. CDR3 protein: CATSRGQGVSGELFF. The DNA of the CDR3 is TGTGCCACCAGCAGAGGACAGGGGGTATCCGGGGAGCTGTTTTTT.

The chain employs TRBV5-4 and TRBJ1-1; D might be TRBD1 (5 bases). This CDR3 has 13 residues. V was pared by 4 bases and J by 1 base, with 8 bases between. The germline V gene encodes CDR1 SGHNT and CDR2 YYREEE (reference sequence). In DNA, the CDR3 is TGTGCCAGCAGCCGGACACAGAACACTGAAGCTTTCTTT. Translated, it gives CASSRTQNTEAFF.